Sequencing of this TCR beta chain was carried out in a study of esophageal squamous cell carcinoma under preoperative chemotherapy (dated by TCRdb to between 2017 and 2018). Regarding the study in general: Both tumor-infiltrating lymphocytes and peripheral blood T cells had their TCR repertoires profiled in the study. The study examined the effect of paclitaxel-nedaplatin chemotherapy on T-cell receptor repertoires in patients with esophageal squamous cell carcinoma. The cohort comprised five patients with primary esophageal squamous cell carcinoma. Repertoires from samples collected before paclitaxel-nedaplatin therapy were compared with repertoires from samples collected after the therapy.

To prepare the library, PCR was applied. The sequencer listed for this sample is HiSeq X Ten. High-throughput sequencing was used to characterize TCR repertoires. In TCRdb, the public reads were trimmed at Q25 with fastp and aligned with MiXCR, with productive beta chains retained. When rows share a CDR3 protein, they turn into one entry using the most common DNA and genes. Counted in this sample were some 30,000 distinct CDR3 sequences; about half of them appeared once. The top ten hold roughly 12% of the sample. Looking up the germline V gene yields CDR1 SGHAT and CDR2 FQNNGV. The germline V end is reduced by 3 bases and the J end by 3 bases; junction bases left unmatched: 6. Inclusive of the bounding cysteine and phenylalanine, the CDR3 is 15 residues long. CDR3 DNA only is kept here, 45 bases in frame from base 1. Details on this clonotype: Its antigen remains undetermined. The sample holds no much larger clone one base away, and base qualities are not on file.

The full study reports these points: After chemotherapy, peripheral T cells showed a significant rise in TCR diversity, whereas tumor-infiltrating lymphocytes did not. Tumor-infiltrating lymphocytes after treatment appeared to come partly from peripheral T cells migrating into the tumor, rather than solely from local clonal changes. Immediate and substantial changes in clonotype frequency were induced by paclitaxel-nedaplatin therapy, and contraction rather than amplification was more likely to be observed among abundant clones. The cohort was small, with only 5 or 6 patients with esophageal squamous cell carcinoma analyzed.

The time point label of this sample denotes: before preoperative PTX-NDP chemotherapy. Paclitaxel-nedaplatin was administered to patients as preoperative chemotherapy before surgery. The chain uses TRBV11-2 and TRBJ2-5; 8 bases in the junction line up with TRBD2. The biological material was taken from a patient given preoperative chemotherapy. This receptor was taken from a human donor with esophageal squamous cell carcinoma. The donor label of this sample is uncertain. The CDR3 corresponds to CASSFSGGWKETQYF. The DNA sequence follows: TGTGCCAGCAGCTTCAGCGGGGGTTGGAAAGAGACCCAGTACTTC.